Shown below are 15 T cell receptor beta chains from a single sample sequenced in a study of human T cells and chemical hapten exposure. The sample's time point: patch test 1, 2 weeks after DPC sensitization. Sample treatment: therapeutic diphenylcyclopropenone sensitization with weekly scalp DPC. TCRdb analysed the RACE reads with MiXCR anew, one entry per CDR3 protein. The table records fewer than 400,000 distinct CDR3 sequences, approximately 6.9% of them present only once. The sequenced sample was whole blood, obtained in connection with sensitization to the hapten diphenylcyclopropenone (DPC). The receptors stem from a woman younger than 35 with alopecia areata. Some clones in this sample may be carry-over from other donors' samples.

This clonotype was found a few times. The chain is built from TRBV7-2 and TRBJ2-3, with a weak D call TRBD2 (6 bases). Per germline, CDR1 SGHTA and CDR2 FQGNSA. The CDR3 covers 15 residues. V dropped 5 bases and J dropped 2 bases, with 14 bases sitting between them. CDR3 DNA sequence: TGTGCCAGCAGCCCCCCGGGAGTTTACACAGATACGCAGTATTTT. As protein: CASSPPGVYTDTQYF. Combining the CDR3 with reference TRBV7-2 and TRBJ2-3 gives the whole variable domain GAGVSQSPSNKVTEKGKDVELRCDPISGHTALYWYRQSLGQGLEFLIYFQGNSAPDKSGLPSDRFSAERTGGSVSTLTIQRTQQEDSAVYLCASSPPGVYTDTQYFGPGTRLTVL.

This clonotype was seen a few times. The rearrangement joins TRBV7-2 to TRBJ2-2; TRBD1 matches at 9 bases. The V gene's germline CDR1 is SGHTA and CDR2 FQGNSA. V was pared by 6 bases and J by 4 bases, with 6 bases of the junction left unmatched. CDR3 length: 15 amino acids. CDR3 loop: CASRQGARLTGELFF. CDR3 nucleotides: TGTGCCAGCAGACAGGGGGCGCGGCTCACCGGGGAGCTGTTTTTT.

This clonotype was counted at least ten times. V and J are TRBV4-2 and TRBJ2-3; TRBD2 agrees at 8 bases. Germline V gene data show CDR1 as LGHNA and CDR2 as YNFKEQ. The CDR3 is made up of 16 amino acids. The V gene end was trimmed by 4 bases and the J gene end by 0 bases; junction bases not matched to a gene: 6. The CDR3 loop reads CASSLSAGASTDTQYF. DNA for the CDR3: TGTGCCAGCAGCCTTTCAGCGGGAGCTAGCACAGATACGCAGTATTTT.

As concerns this clonotype: A much larger clone is a single base away; this may be a read error. The genes are TRBV29-1 and TRBJ1-1; possibly TRBD1 for D (5 bases). The CDR3 has 12 residues. Germline-derived CDR1 and CDR2 are SQVTM and ANQGSEA. Here the CDR3 DNA reads TGCAGGGGGGACTTTAGCGGGACTGAAGCTTTCTTT. Protein sequence: CRGDFSGTEAFF.

Here the CDR3 reads CASSEAGGTGYTF. CDR3 nucleotides: TGTGCCAGCAGTGAAGCAGGGGGGACTGGCTACACCTTC. The chain recombines TRBV2 with TRBJ1-2; tentative D call: TRBD1 (6 bases). This CDR3 region has 13 residues. V was clipped by 0 bases and J by 7 bases, with 9 bases between them. Germline CDR1 and CDR2: SNHLY and FYNNEI.

This clonotype was observed many times. This chain links TRBV20-1 with TRBJ2-1; 10 bases are shared with TRBD2. J gave up 8 bases and V 2 bases, and 6 bases lay outside the gene matches. This CDR3 is built from 14 residues. Germline CDR1 reads DFQATT; CDR2 reads SNEGSKA (reference sequence). CDR3 region: CSARKAGGDYEQFF. CDR3 DNA: TGCAGTGCTAGAAAAGCGGGGGGGGACTATGAGCAGTTCTTC.

This clonotype was recorded only once. One base away lies a much larger clone, so this may be a sequencing read error. Without the conserved terminal phenylalanine or tryptophan, this CDR3 likely stems from a read error. The rearrangement uses TRBV2 and TRBJ2-1; no definite D call. Germline V gene data show CDR1 as SNHLY and CDR2 as FYNNEI. This CDR3 has 13 residues. Trimming left V 6 bases short and J 8 bases short, with 14 bases between. Written as DNA, the CDR3 is TGTGCCAGCAGGGTACAGATTGGGGATGAGCAGTTCTTA. Its protein product is CASRVQIGDEQFL.

The sample holds many counts of this clonotype. This chain uses TRBV7-2 with TRBJ2-1; 13 bases match TRBD2. Trimming cost V 3 bases and J 7 bases; bases outside gene matches: 6. The CDR3 consists of 16 residues. In germline, CDR1 is SGHTA, CDR2 FQGNSA. As DNA, the CDR3 is TGTGCCAGCAGCTTGGTGACTAGCGGGGGGTCTAATGAGCAGTTCTTC. Amino acid sequence: CASSLVTSGGSNEQFF.

This clonotype was picked up a small number of times. The rearrangement joins TRBV6-5 to TRBJ1-1; a weak D match, TRBD1 (6 bases). The CDR3 spans 15 residues. The V gene's germline CDR1 is MNHEY and CDR2 SVGAGI. V was trimmed by 2 bases and J by 1 base, leaving 11 bases between them. CDR3 in DNA: TGTGCCAGCAGTTACACTGACAGGTCGAACACTGAAGCTTTCTTT. It codes for CASSYTDRSNTEAFF.

This sequence joins TRBV2 and TRBJ1-6; 9 bases are shared with TRBD1. The V and J ends lost 6 bases and 7 bases, in that order; junction bases with no gene match: 7. Germline values: CDR1 SNHLY, CDR2 FYNNEI. This CDR3 has 15 amino acids. In DNA, the CDR3 is TGTGCCAGCAGCAAGGACAGGGGAGGGAATTCACCCCTCCACTTT. Translated, it gives CASSKDRGGNSPLHF.

This clonotype was counted a few times. The chain links TRBV5-1 to TRBJ1-1; D call uncertain. The CDR3 is made up of 14 amino acids. The V end lost 2 bases, the J end lost 7 bases, and 15 bases lay between the germline ends. Germline V CDR1 and CDR2: SGHRS, YFSETQ. The CDR3 sequence: CASSFIPATGEAFF. DNA for the CDR3: TGCGCCAGCAGCTTTATCCCCGCCACCGGTGAAGCTTTCTTT.

This sequence joins TRBV5-4 and TRBJ2-7; 7 bases agree with TRBD1. Germline V gives CDR1 SGHNT, CDR2 YYREEE (reference sequence). Trimming took 4 bases from V and 4 from J; bases not matched to a gene: 17. CDR3 size: 17 residues. CDR3 nucleotides: TGTGCCAGCAGCCCGGACCTAGGACAGGCGATGATTTACGAGCAGTACTTC. This codes for CASSPDLGQAMIYEQYF.

Of note for this clonotype: An end of the junction does not agree with germline; a read error may underlie this. V gene TRBV7-3 combines with J gene TRBJ2-1, with D perhaps assigned TRBD1 or TRBD2 (5 bases each). Germline assignment: CDR1 SGHTA and CDR2 FQGTGA. This CDR3 is 12 amino acids long. This chain's CDR3 is CASSSPGAVVGF. The CDR3 DNA follows: TGTGCCAGCAGCTCCCCCGGGGCGGTTGTTGGCTTC.

The chain has TRBV29-1 and TRBJ2-3; 9 bases are shared with TRBD1. The J segment lost 5 bases and the V segment lost 7 bases, leaving 10 bases of the junction unmatched. Germline V gives CDR1 SQVTM, CDR2 ANQGSEA. The CDR3 is 14 amino acids. The CDR3 DNA reads as TGCAGCGCTGAGGGACAGGGCTTAGGAGATACGCAGTATTTT. Its protein product is CSAEGQGLGDTQYF.

On this clonotype itself: One junction end does not reproduce the germline sequence, and a read error may be involved. The chain carries TRBV11-3 and TRBJ2-3; tentative D call: TRBD2 (6 bases). Germline loops: CDR1 SGHNT, CDR2 YENEEA. This CDR3 comprises 14 residues. This chain's CDR3 is CASSSSAMADSQYF. The CDR3 region has the DNA TGTGCCAGCAGCTCTAGCGCCATGGCAGATTCGCAGTATTTT.